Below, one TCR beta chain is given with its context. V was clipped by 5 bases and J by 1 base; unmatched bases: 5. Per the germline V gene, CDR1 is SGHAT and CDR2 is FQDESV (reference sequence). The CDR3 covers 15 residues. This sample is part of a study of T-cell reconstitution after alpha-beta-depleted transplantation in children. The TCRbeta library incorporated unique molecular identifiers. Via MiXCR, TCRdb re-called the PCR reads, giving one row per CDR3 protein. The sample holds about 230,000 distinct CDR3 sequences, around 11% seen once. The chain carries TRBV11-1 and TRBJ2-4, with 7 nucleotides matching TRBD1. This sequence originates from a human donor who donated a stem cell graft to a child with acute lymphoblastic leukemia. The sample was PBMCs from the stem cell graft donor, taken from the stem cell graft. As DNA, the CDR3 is TGTGCCAGCAGCGTACAGACAGGGGCCAAAAACATTCAGTACTTC. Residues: CASSVQTGAKNIQYF. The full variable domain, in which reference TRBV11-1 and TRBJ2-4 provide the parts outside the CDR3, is EAEVAQSPRYKITEKSQAVAFWCDPISGHATLYWYRQILGQGPELLVQFQDESVVDDSQLPKDRFSAERLKGVDSTLKIQPAELGDSAMYLCASSVQTGAKNIQYFGAGTRLSVL.